What follows describes a single TCR beta chain. This record belongs to a study of blood T cell repertoires in COVID-19. Methods used by the authors: Nucleated cell counts were estimated from reference gene primer amplification. Only in-frame clones appear in the TCRdb table, and some are missing; sequencing was by immunoSEQ multiplex PCR. V and J calls and clone size come straight from that table; D and trimming were deduced from the DNA. This table has approximately 350,000 clones, approximately 90% appearing once. The CDR3 covers 14 residues. CDR1 and CDR2 (germline): SGHNT, YYREEE (reference sequence). The germline V and J ends were trimmed by 3 bases and 0 bases, with 10 bases remaining between them.

The sequence came from a woman under 30 who had recovered from COVID-19. The sample was peripheral blood. The gene calls are TRBV5-4 and TRBJ2-7; D is possibly TRBD1 (6 bases). CDR3 in DNA: TGTGCCAGCAGCTCCCGGACAGACTCCTACGAGCAGTACGTC. Translating gives CASSSRTDSYEQYV.